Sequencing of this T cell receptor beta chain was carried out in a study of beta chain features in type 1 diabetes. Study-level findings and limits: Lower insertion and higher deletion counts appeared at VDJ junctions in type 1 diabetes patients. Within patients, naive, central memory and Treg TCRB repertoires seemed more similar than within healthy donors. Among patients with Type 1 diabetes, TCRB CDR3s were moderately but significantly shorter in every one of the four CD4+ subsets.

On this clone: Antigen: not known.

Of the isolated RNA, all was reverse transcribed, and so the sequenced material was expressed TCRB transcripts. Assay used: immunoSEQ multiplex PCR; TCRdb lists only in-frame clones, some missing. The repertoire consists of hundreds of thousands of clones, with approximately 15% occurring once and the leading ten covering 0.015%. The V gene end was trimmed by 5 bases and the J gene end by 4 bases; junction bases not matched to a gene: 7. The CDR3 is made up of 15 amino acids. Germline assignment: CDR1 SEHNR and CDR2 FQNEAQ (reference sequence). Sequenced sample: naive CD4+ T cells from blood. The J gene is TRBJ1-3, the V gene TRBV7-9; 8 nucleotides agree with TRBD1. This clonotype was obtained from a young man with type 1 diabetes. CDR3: CASSIRQGTGNTIYF. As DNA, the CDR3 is TGTGCCAGCAGCATCAGACAGGGGACCGGAAACACCATATATTTT.